The 2 T cell receptor beta chains below come from one sample, sequenced in a study of cytomegalovirus exposure and HLA in healthy donors. A multiplex PCR was run with 60 Vbeta primers and 13 Jbeta primers. Sequencing was performed with immunoSEQ multiplex PCR; in TCRdb, only in-frame clones are kept and a portion is missing. The sample carries around 200,000 clones, less than 80% recorded once. Sequencing was performed on PBMCs. These TCRs come from a middle-aged man in good health and CMV-seronegative.

The chain couples TRBV5-1 to TRBJ2-7, with 12 positions matching TRBD1. CDR1 and CDR2 from the germline V gene are SGHRS and YFSETQ. Trimming at V came to 5 bases and at J to 3 bases, leaving 12 bases not matched to a gene. The length of the CDR3 is 17 residues. This CDR3 reads CASSPSGTGGANYEQYF. CDR3 DNA sequence: TGCGCCAGCAGTCCCTCCGGGACAGGGGGCGCCAACTACGAGCAGTACTTC. Full variable domain (remainder filled in from reference TRBV5-1 and TRBJ2-7): KAGVTQTPRYLIKTRGQQVTLSCSPISGHRSVSWYQQTPGQGLQFLFEYFSETQRNKGNFPGRFSGRQFSNSRSEMNVSTLELGDSALYLCASSPSGTGGANYEQYFGPGTRLTVT.

Of note for this clone: Germline and junction disagree at one end, which may indicate a read error. This rearrangement joins TRBV7-9 to TRBJ1-2; D gene unclear. In germline, CDR1 is SEHNR, CDR2 FQNEAQ (reference sequence). This CDR3 comprises 13 residues. The CDR3 is CSSTLGGPWGYTF. CDR3 DNA sequence: TGTTCCAGCACCCTAGGAGGGCCTTGGGGCTACACCTTC.